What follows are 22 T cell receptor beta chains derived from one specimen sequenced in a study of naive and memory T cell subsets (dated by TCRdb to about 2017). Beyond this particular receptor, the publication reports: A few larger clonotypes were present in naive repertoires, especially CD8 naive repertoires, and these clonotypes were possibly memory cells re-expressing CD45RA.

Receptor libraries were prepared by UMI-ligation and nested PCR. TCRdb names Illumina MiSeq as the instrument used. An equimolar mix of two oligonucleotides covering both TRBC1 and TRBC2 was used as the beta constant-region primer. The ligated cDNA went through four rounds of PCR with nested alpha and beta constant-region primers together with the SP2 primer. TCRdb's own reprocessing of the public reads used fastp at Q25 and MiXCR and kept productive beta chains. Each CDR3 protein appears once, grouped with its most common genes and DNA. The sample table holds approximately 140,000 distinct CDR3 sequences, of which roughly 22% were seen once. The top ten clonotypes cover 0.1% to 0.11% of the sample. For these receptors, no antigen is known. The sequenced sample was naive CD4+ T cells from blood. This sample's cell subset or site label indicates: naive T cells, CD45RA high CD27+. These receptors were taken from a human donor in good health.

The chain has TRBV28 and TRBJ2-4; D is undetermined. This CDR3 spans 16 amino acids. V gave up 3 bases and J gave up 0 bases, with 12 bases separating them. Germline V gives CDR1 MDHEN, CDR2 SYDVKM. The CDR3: CASSLPLLLAKNIQYF. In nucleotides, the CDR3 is TGTGCCAGCAGTTTGCCTCTCTTGCTAGCCAAAAACATTCAGTACTTC.

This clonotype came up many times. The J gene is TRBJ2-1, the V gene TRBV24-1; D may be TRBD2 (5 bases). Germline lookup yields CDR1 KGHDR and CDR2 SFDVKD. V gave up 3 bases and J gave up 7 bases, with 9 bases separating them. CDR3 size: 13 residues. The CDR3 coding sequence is TGTGCCACCAGTGATCCCCCGGGGAATGAGCAGTTCTTC. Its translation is CATSDPPGNEQFF.

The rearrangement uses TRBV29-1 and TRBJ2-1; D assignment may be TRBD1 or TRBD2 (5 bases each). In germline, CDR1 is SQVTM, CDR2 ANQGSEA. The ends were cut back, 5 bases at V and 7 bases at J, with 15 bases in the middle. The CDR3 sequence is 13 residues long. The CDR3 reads CSVRNRDGNEQFF. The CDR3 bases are TGCAGCGTTCGTAACCGGGACGGTAATGAGCAGTTCTTC.

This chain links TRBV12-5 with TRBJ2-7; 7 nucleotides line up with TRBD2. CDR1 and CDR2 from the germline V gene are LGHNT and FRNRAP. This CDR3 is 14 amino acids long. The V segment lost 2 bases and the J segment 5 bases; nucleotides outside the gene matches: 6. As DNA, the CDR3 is TGTGCTAGTGGTTTGAGGGAGGGCCTAAACGAGCAGTACTTC. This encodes CASGLREGLNEQYF.

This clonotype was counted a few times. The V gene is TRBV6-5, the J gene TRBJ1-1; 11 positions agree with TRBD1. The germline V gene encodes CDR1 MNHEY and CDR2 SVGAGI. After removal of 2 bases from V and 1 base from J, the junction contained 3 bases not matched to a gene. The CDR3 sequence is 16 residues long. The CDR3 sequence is CASSYGQGATNTEAFF. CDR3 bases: TGTGCCAGCAGTTACGGACAGGGGGCAACGAACACTGAAGCTTTCTTT.

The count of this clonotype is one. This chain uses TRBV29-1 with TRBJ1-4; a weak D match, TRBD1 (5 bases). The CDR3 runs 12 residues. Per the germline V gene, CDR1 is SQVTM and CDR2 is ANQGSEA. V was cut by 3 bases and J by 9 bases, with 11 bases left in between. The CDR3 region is CSVEQGGKKLFF. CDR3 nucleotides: TGCAGCGTTGAGCAGGGCGGAAAAAAACTGTTTTTT.

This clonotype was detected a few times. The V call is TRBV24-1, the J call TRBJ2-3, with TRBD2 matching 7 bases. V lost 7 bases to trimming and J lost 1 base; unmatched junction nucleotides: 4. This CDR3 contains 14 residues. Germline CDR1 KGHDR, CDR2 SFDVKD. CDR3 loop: CATSGTTRTDTQYF. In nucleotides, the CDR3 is TGTGCCACCAGCGGGACTACTCGCACAGATACGCAGTATTTT.

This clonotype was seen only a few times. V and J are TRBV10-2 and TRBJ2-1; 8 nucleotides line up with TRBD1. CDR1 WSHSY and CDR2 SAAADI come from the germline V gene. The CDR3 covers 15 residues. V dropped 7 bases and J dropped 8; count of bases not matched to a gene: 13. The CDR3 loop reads CASTGQGRFGDEQFF. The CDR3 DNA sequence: TGCGCCAGCACCGGACAGGGACGGTTTGGAGATGAGCAGTTCTTC.

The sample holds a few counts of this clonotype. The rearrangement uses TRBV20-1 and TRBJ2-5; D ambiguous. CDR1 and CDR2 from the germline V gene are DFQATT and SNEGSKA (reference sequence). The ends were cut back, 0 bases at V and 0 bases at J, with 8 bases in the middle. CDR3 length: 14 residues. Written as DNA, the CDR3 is TGCAGTGCTAGAGATTTCCTAGACCAAGAGACCCAGTACTTC. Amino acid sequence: CSARDFLDQETQYF.

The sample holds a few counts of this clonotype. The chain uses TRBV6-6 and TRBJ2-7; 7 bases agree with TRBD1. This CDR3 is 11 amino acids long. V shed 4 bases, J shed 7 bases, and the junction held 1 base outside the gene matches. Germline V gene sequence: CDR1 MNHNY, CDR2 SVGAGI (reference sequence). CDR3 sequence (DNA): TGTGCCAGCAGTTCGGGACAGGAGCAGTACTTC. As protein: CASSSGQEQYF.

The CDR3 DNA follows: TGTGCCAGCAGTTTTTCTACTCACTCCTACGAGCAGTACTTC. It specifies CASSFSTHSYEQYF. V usage is TRBV12-3 or TRBV12-4 and J usage is TRBJ2-7; no firm D call. Trimming took off 3 bases at V and 0 bases at J, with 9 bases between the two ends. The CDR3 contains 14 residues.

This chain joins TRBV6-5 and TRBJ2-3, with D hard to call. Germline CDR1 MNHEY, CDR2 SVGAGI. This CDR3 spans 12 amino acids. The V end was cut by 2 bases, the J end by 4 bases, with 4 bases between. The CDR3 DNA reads TGTGCCAGCAGTTACGAAGCAGATACGCAGTATTTT. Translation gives CASSYEADTQYF.

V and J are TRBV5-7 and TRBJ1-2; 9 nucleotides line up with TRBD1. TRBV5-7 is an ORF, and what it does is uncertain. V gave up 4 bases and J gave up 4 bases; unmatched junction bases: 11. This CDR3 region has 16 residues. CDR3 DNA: TGTGCCAGCAGCCAACTTCCGGGACAGGGACGCTATGGCTACACCTTC. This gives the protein CASSQLPGQGRYGYTF.

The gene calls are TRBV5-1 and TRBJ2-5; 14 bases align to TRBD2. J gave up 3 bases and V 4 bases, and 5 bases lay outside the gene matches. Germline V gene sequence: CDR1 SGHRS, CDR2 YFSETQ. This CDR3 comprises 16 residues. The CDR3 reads CASSPGGLAGEETQYF. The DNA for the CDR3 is TGCGCCAGCAGCCCTGGGGGACTAGCGGGAGAAGAGACCCAGTACTTC.

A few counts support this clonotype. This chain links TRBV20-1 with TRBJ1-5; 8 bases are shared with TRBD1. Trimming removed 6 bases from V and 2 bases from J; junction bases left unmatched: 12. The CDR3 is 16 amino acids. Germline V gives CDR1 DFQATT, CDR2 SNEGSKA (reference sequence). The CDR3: CSASPRGPGGNQPQHF. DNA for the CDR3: TGCAGTGCGTCCCCCAGGGGGCCAGGCGGCAATCAGCCCCAGCATTTT.

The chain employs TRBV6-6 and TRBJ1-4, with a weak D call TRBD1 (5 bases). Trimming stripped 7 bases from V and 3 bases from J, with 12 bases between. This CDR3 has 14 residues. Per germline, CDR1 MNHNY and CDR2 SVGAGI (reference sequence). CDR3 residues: CASTLGGANEKLFF. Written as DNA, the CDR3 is TGTGCCAGCACGCTGGGAGGGGCTAATGAAAAACTGTTTTTT.

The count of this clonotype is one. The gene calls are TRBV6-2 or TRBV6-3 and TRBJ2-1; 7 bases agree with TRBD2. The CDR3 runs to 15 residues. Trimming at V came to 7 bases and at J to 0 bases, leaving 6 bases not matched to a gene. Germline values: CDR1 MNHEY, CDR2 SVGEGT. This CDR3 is CASIFGRSSYNEQFF. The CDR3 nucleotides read TGTGCCAGCATTTTCGGGAGGAGCTCCTACAATGAGCAGTTCTTC.

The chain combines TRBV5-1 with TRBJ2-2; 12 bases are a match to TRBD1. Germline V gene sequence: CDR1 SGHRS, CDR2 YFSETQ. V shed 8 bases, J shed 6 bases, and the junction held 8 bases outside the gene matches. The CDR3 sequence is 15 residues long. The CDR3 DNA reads TGCGCCAGTCAAAGGGGACAGGGGGCTCCCGGGGAGCTGTTTTTT. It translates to CASQRGQGAPGELFF.

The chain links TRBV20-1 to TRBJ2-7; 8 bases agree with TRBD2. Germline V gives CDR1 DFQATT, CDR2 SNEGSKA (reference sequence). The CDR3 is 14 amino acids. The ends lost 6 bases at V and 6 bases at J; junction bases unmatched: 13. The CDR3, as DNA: TGCAGTGCATCGTCGAGCGGGAGAGCTGGCGAGCAGTACTTC. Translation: CSASSSGRAGEQYF.

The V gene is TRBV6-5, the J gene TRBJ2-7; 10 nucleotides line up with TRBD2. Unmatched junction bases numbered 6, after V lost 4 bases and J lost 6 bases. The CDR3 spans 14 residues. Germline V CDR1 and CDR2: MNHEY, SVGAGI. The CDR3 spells CASSLGLAIGEQYF. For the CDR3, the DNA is TGTGCCAGCAGTTTGGGACTAGCGATAGGCGAGCAGTACTTC.

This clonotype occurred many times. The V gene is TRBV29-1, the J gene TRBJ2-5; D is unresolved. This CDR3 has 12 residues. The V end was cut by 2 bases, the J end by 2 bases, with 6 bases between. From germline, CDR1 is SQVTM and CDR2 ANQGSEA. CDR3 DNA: TGCAGCGTTGAATTCCAGCAAGAGACCCAGTACTTC. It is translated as CSVEFQQETQYF.

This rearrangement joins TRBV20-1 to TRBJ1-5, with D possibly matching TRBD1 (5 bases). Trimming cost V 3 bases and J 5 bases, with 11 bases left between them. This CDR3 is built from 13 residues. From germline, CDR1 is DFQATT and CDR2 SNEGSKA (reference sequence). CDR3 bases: TGCAGTGCTAGCTGGGGGGTGGATCAGCCCCAGCATTTT. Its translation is CSASWGVDQPQHF.